The 3 T cell receptor beta chains listed next were all sequenced from one sample in a study of human T cells and chemical hapten exposure. A single record per CDR3 protein comes from TCRdb applying MiXCR to the RACE reads. Among 95,000 or so distinct CDR3 sequences listed, about an eighth were seen once. Time point defined: patch test 2, 6 weeks after DPC sensitization. This sample's treatment: therapeutic diphenylcyclopropenone sensitization with weekly scalp DPC. Sequenced here: whole blood, sampled in connection with sensitization to the hapten diphenylcyclopropenone (DPC). All receptors derive from a woman aged 40 to 50 with alopecia areata. Some clones in this sample may be carry-over from other donors' samples.

In this sample, this clonotype turned up many times. CDR3 loop: CSARARQGLTEAFF. The CDR3 DNA sequence: TGCAGTGCTAGAGCACGACAGGGTTTGACTGAAGCTTTCTTT. This chain links TRBV20-1 with TRBJ1-1; 7 positions agree with TRBD1. Trimming cost V 1 base and J 5 bases; bases outside gene matches: 7. The V gene's germline CDR1 is DFQATT and CDR2 SNEGSKA (reference sequence). The CDR3 length is 14 residues.

The chain has TRBV13 and TRBJ2-2, with 10 bases fitting TRBD1. Trimming at V came to 5 bases and at J to 5 bases, leaving 5 bases not matched to a gene. Germline CDR1 is PRHDT and CDR2 is FYEKMQ (reference sequence). This CDR3 region has 15 residues. CDR3 protein: CASSRRTGGTGELFF. The CDR3 nucleotides are TGTGCCAGCAGCAGGCGGACAGGGGGAACCGGGGAGCTGTTTTTT.

Only a few counts were recorded for this clonotype. Compared with germline, one end of the junction differs, possibly owing to a read error. V and J are TRBV2 and TRBJ2-7; D perhaps matches TRBD2 (5 bases). Germline CDR1 reads SNHLY; CDR2 reads FYNNEI. The CDR3 has 12 amino acids. The CDR3 loop is CASREGGYEQYF. CDR3 nucleotides: TGTGCCAGCAGGGAAGGAGGCTACGAGCAGTACTTC.